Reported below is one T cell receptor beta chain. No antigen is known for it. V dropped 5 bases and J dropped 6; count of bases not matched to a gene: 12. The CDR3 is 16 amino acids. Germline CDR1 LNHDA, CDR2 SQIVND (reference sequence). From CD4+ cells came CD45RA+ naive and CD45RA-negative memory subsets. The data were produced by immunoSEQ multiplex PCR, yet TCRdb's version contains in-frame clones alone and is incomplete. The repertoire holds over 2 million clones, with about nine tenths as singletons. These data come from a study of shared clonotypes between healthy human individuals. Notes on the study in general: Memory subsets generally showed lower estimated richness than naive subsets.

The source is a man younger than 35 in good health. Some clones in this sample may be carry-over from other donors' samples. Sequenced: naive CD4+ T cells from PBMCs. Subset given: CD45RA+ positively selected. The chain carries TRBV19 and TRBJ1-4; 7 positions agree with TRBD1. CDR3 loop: CASSARSTGKYEKLFF. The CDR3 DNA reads TGTGCCAGTAGTGCCCGGTCGACAGGGAAGTATGAAAAACTGTTTTTT.